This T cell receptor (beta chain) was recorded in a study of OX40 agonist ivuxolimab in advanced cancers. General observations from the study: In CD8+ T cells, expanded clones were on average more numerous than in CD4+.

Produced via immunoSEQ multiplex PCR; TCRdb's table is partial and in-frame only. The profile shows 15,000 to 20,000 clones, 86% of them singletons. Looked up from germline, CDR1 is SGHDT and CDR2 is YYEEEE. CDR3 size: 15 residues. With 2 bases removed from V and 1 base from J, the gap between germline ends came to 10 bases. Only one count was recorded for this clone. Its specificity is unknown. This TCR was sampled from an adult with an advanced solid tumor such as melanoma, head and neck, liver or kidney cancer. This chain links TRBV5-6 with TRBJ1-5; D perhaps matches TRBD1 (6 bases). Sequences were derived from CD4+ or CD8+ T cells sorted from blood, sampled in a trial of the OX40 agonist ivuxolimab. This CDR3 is CASSFGRGSNQPQHF. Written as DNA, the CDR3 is TGTGCCAGCAGCTTTGGCAGGGGAAGCAATCAGCCCCAGCATTTT.